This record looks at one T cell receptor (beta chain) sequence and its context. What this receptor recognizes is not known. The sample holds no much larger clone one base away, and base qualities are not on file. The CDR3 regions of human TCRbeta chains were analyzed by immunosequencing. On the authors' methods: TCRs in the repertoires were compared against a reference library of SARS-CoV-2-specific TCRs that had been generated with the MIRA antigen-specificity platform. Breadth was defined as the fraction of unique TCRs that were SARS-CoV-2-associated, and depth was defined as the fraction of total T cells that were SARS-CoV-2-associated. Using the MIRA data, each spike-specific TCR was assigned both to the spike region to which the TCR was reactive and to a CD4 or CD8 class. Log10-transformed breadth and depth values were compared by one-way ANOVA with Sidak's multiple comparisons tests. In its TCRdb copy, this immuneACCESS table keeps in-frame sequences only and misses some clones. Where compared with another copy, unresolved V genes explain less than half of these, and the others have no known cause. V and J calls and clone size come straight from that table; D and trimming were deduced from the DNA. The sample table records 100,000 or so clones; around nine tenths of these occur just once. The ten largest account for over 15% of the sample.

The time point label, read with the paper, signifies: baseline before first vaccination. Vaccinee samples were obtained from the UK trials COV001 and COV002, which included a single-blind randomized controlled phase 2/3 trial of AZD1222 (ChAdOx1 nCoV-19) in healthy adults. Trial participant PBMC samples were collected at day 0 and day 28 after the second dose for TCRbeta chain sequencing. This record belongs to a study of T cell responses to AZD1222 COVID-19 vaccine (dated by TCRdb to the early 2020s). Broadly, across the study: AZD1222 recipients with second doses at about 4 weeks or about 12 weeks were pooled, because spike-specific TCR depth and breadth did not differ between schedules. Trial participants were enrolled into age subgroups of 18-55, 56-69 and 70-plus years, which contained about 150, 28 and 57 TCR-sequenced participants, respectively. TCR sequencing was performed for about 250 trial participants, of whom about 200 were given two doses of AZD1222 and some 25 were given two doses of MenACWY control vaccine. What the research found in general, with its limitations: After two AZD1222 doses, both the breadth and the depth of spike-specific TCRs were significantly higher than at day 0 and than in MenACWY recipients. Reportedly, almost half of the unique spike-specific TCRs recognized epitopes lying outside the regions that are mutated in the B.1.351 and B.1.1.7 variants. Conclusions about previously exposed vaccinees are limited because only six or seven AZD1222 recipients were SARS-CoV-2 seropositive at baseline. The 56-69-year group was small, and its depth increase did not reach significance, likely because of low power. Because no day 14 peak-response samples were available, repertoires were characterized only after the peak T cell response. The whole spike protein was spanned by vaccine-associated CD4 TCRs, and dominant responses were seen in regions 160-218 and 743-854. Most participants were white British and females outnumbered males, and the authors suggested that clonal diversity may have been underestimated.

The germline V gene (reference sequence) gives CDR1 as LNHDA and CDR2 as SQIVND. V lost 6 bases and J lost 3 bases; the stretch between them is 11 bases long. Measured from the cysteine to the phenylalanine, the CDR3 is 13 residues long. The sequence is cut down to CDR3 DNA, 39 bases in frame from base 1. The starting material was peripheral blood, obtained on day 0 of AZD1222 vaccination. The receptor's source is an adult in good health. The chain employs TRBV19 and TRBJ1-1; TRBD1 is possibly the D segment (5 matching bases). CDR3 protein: CASSPTAYTEAFF. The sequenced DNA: TGTGCCAGTAGCCCGACAGCATACACTGAAGCTTTCTTT.